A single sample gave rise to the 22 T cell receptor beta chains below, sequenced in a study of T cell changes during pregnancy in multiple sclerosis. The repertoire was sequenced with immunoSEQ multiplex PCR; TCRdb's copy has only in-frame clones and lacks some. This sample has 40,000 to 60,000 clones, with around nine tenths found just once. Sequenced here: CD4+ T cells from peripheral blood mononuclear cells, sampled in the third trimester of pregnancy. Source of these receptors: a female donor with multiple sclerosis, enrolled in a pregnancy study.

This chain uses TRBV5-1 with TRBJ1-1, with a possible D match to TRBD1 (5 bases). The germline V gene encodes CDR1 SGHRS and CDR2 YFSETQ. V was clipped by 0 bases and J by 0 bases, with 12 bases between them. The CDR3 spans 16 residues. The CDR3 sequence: CASSLDRSQVNTEAFF. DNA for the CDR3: TGCGCCAGCAGCTTGGACAGGTCCCAAGTGAACACTGAAGCTTTCTTT.

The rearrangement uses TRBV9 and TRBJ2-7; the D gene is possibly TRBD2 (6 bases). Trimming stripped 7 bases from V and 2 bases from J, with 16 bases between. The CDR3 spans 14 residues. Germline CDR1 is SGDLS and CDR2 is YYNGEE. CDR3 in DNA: TGTGCCAGCGCCGGCGGGGTGGGCGCCTACGAGCAGTACTTC. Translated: CASAGGVGAYEQYF.

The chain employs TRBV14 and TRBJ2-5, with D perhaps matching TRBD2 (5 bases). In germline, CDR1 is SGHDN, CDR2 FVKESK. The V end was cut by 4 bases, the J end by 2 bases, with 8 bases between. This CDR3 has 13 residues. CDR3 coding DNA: TGTGCCAGCAGCCGACTATTTCAAGAGACCCAGTACTTC. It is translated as CASSRLFQETQYF.

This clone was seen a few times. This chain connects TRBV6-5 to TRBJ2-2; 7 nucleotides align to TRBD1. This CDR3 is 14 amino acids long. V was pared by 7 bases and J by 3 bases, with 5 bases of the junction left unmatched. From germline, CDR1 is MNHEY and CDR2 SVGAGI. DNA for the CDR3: TGTGCCAGCAATCGGGACAGTTACACCGGGGAGCTGTTTTTT. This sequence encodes CASNRDSYTGELFF.

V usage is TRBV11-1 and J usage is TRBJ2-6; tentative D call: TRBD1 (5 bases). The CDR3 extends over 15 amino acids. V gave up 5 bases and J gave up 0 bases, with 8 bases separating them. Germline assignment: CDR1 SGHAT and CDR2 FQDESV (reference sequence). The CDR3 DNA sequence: TGTGCCAGCAGCCCTAGGGGCTCTGGGGCCAACGTCCTGACTTTC. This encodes CASSPRGSGANVLTF.

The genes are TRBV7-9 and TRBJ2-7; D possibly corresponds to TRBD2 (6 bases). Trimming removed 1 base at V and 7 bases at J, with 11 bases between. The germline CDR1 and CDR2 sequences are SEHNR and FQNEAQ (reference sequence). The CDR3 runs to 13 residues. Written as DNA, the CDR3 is TGTGCCAGCAGCTTAGAGGAAGCGGGTGAGCAGTACTTC. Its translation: CASSLEEAGEQYF.

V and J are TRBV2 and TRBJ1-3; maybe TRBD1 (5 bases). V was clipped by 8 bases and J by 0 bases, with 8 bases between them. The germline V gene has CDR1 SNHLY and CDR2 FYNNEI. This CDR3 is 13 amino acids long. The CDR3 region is CASGADSGNTIYF. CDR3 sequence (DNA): TGTGCCAGCGGGGCAGACTCTGGAAACACCATATATTTT. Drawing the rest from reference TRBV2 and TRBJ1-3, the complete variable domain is EPEVTQTPSHQVTQMGQEVILRCVPISNHLYFYWYRQILGQKVEFLVSFYNNEISEKSEIFDDQFSVERPDGSNFTLKIRSTKLEDSAMYFCASGADSGNTIYFGEGSWLTVV.

The CDR3 spells CASSSRGEKLFF. In nucleotides, the CDR3 is TGTGCCAGCTCATCCCGGGGTGAAAAACTGTTTTTT. The J gene is TRBJ1-4, the V gene TRBV18; no clear D gene. Trimming left V 5 bases short and J 7 bases short, with 8 bases between. Germline CDR1 and CDR2: KGHSH and LQKENI. The CDR3 has 12 amino acids.

The CDR3 reads CASSPWRGLPNTEAFF. The CDR3 coding sequence is TGCGCCAGCAGCCCATGGAGAGGCCTGCCGAACACTGAAGCTTTCTTT. The gene calls are TRBV5-1 and TRBJ1-1; D not certain. Looked up from germline, CDR1 is SGHRS and CDR2 is YFSETQ. This CDR3 comprises 16 residues. Trimming removed 4 bases at V and 1 base at J, with 17 bases between.

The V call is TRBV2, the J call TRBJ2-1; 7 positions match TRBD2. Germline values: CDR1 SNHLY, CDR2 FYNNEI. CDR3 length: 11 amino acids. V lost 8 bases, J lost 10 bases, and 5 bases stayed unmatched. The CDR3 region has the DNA TGTGCCAGCCGGTGGGGACTAGAGCAGTTCTTC. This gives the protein CASRWGLEQFF.

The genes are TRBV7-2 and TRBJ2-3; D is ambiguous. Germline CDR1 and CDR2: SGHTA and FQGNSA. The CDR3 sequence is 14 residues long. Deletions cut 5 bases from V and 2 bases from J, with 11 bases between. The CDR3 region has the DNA TGTGCCAGCAGCCCGTGGCGACTCACAGATACGCAGTATTTT. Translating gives CASSPWRLTDTQYF.

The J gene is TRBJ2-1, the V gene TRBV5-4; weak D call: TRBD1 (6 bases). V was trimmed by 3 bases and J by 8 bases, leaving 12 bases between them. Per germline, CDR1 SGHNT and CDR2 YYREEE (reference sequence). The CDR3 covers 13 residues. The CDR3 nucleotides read TGTGCCAGCAGCTCAACAGAGGGGGATGAGCAGTTCTTC. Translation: CASSSTEGDEQFF.

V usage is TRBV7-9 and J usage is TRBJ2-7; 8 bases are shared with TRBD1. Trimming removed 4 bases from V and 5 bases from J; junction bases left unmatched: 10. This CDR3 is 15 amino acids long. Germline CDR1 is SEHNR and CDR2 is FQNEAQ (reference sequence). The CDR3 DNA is TGTGCCAGCAGCTCGACCGTTTGGACAGGGAACGAGCAGTACTTC. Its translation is CASSSTVWTGNEQYF.

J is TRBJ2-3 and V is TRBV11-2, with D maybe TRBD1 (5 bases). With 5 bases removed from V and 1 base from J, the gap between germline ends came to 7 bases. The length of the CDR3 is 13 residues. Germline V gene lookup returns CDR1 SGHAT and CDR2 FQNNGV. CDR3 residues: CASSPRGTDTQYF. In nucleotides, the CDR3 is TGTGCCAGCAGCCCCAGGGGCACAGATACGCAGTATTTT.

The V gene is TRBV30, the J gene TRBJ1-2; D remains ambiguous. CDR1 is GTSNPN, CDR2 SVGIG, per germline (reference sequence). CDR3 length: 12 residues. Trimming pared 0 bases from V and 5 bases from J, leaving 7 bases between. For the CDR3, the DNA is TGTGCCTGGAGTGTCCCTCCTTATGGCTACACCTTC. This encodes CAWSVPPYGYTF.

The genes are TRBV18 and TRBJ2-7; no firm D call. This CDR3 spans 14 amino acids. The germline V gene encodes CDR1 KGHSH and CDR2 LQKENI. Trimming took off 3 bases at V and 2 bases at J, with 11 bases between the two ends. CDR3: CASSPNSEAYEQYF. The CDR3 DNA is TGTGCCAGCTCACCTAACTCAGAGGCCTACGAGCAGTACTTC.

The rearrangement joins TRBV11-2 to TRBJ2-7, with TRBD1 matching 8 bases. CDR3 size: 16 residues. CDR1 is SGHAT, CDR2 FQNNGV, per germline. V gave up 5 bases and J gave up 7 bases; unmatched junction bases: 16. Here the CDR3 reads CASSRMVGTGASEQYF. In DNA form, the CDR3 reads TGTGCCAGCAGCCGAATGGTCGGGACAGGTGCTTCGGAGCAGTACTTC. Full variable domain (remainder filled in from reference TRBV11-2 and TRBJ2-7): EAGVAQSPRYKIIEKRQSVAFWCNPISGHATLYWYQQILGQGPKLLIQFQNNGVVDDSQLPKDRFSAERLKGVDSTLKIQPAKLEDSAVYLCASSRMVGTGASEQYFGPGTRLTVT.

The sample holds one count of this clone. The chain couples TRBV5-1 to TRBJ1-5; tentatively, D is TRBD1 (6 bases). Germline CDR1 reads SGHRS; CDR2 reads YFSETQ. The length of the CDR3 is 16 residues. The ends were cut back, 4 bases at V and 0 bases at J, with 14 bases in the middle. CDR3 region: CASSLGTTDSNQPQHF. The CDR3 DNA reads TGCGCCAGCAGCCTCGGGACAACCGATAGCAATCAGCCCCAGCATTTT.

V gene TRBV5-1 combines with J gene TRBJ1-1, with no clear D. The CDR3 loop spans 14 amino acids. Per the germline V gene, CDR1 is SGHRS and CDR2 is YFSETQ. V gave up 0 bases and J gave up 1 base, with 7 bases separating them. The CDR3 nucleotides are TGCGCCAGCAGCTTGGTACAGCCGAACACTGAAGCTTTCTTT. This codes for CASSLVQPNTEAFF.

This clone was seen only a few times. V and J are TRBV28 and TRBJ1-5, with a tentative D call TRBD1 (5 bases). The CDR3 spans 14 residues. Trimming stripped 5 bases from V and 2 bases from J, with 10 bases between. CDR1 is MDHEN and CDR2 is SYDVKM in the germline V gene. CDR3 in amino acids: CASSVGGGNQPQHF. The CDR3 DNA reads TGTGCCAGCAGTGTAGGAGGGGGCAATCAGCCCCAGCATTTT.

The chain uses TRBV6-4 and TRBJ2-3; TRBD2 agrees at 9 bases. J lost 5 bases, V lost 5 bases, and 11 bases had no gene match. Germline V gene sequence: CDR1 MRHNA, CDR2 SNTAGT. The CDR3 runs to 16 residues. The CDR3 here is CASSLNAGGQEDTQYF. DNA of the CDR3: TGTGCCAGCAGTCTGAATGCGGGGGGGCAGGAAGATACGCAGTATTTT.

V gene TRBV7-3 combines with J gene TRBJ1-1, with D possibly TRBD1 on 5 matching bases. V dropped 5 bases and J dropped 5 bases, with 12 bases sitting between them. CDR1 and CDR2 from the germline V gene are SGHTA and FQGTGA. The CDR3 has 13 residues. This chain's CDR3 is CASSLGGVTEAFF. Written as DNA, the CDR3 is TGTGCCAGCAGCCTTGGGGGGGTGACTGAAGCTTTCTTT.